These 9 T cell receptor beta chains share one sample of origin, sequenced in a study of naive and memory T cell subsets. Two oligonucleotides, mixed equimolar, formed the beta constant-region primer covering TRBC1 and TRBC2. TCRdb re-analysed the UMI-ligation and nested PCR reads in MiXCR, keeping a single row per CDR3 protein. Here the sample spans 21,000 or so distinct CDR3 sequences, 8% to 13% being singletons. The sequenced sample consisted of central memory CD8+ T cells from blood. Receptors were obtained from a human donor in good health.

The chain has TRBV6-1 and TRBJ1-5, with TRBD1 matching over 12 bases. The CDR3 contains 16 residues. Per the germline V gene, CDR1 is MNHNS and CDR2 is SASEGT. V lost 2 bases, J lost 6 bases, and 5 bases stayed unmatched. CDR3 region: CASSEWGTGGFQPQHF. DNA of the CDR3: TGTGCCAGCAGTGAATGGGGGACAGGGGGCTTTCAGCCCCAGCATTTT.

This clonotype was picked up many times. The chain employs TRBV9 and TRBJ2-2, with unresolved D. Germline V CDR1 and CDR2: SGDLS, YYNGEE. The CDR3 runs 12 residues. The germline V and J ends were trimmed by 3 bases and 6 bases, with 6 bases remaining between them. The CDR3 region has the DNA TGTGCCAGCAGCGCCTGGTCCGGGGAGCTGTTTTTT. This codes for CASSAWSGELFF.

V gene TRBV11-2 combines with J gene TRBJ2-3; 7 nucleotides agree with TRBD1. Trimming took 5 bases from V and 4 from J; bases not matched to a gene: 9. From germline, CDR1 is SGHAT and CDR2 FQNNGV. The CDR3 sequence is 15 residues long. The DNA of the CDR3 is TGTGCCAGCAGCCGCATCGGACAGGAGGCAGATACGCAGTATTTT. Encoded protein: CASSRIGQEADTQYF.

This clonotype was observed at least ten times. The chain is built from TRBV4-1 and TRBJ1-1; D is perhaps TRBD1 (6 bases). Between the trimmed V and J ends, which lost 5 bases and 6 bases, there was a span of 13 bases. Germline V gives CDR1 MGHRA, CDR2 YSYEKL. This CDR3 is built from 13 residues. CDR3 nucleotide sequence: TGCGCCAGCAGCGGACTCGCAGGGGCTGAAGCTTTCTTT. Translating gives CASSGLAGAEAFF.

This clonotype was seen at least ten times. The chain joins TRBV20-1 to TRBJ2-7; 10 bases agree with TRBD2. The J segment lost 0 bases and the V segment lost 5 bases, leaving 4 bases of the junction unmatched. The CDR3 runs to 14 residues. Germline-derived CDR1 and CDR2 are DFQATT and SNEGSKA (reference sequence). The CDR3 nucleotides read TGCAGTGCTGGATCTAGCGGGAGCTCCTACGAGCAGTACTTC. Translation: CSAGSSGSSYEQYF.

The chain links TRBV7-2 to TRBJ1-1; D unclear. The CDR3 covers 13 residues. With 7 bases removed from V and 1 base from J, the gap between germline ends came to 10 bases. Germline values: CDR1 SGHTA, CDR2 FQGNSA. CDR3 region: CASTVAPNTEAFF. DNA for the CDR3: TGTGCCAGCACAGTTGCACCGAACACTGAAGCTTTCTTT.

This clonotype was recorded a few times. The V and J genes are TRBV6-1 and TRBJ2-2, with 9 bases fitting TRBD2. This CDR3 is built from 16 residues. Germline V CDR1 and CDR2: MNHNS, SASEGT. With 7 bases clipped from V and 2 bases from J, the junction kept 8 bases outside the gene matches. CDR3 sequence reads: CASIPGTSPNTGELFF. The CDR3 coding sequence is TGTGCCAGCATCCCCGGGACTAGCCCAAACACCGGGGAGCTGTTTTTT.

This clonotype was counted many times. The CDR3 loop reads CSARVRTVDWDYGYTF. The CDR3 coding sequence is TGCAGTGCTAGAGTCCGGACGGTGGATTGGGACTATGGCTACACCTTC. The chain combines TRBV20-1 with TRBJ1-2; the D is unclear. Germline V CDR1 and CDR2: DFQATT, SNEGSKA (reference sequence). The CDR3 runs to 16 residues. V lost 1 base, J lost 3 bases, and 18 bases lay in between.

The chain combines TRBV6-1 with TRBJ2-7; 12 nucleotides match TRBD2. This CDR3 region has 15 residues. The junction had 0 bases not matched to a gene; V was cut back by 0 bases and J by 3 bases. Germline V gives CDR1 MNHNS, CDR2 SASEGT. The CDR3 is CASSEATSGSYEQYF. In nucleotides, the CDR3 is TGTGCCAGCAGTGAAGCGACTAGCGGGAGCTACGAGCAGTACTTC.